The rows below give T cell receptor beta chains drawn from one sample of a study of radiotherapy plus CTLA-4 blockade in lung cancer. Here immunoSEQ multiplex PCR was the method, and the copy in TCRdb shows in-frame clones only, minus some. The profile shows under 70,000 clones, about 72% of them singletons. This sample comprised peripheral blood, obtained from a patient treated with radiotherapy plus ipilimumab. These receptors were taken from a human donor with non-small cell lung cancer who had a complete response to radiotherapy plus ipilimumab. Each CDR3 is given with its conserved first and last residue. Each record gives: V gene, CDR3 protein.

>TRBV6-1
CASRRQSNYGYTF
>TRBV11-2
CASRGLLGTDTQYF
>TRBV29-1
CSVQVGSSYEQYF
>TRBV7-8
CASSLTGFGTEAFF
>TRBV30
CAWSLGVNTEAFF
>TRBV5-1
CASTEGQGRGIQYF
>TRBV5-4
CASRSTPGSLDTQYF
>TRBV11-3
CASSLDDWQGEVEAFF
>TRBV19
CASSIRGTDTQYF
>TRBV6-5
CAIGQSSYNSPLHF
>TRBV9
CASSVASRGAQETQYF
>TRBV19
CASSPVVVQGTGRYGYTF
>TRBV7-8
CASSPATGRDIQYF
>TRBV7-8
CASSPLWGGAHSRGQYF
>TRBV19
CASSLTTDLNYGYTF
>TRBV30
CAWDRVSGNTIYF
>TRBV7-6
CASSPVASWGRETQYF
>TRBV9
CASSTLTGADTQYF
>TRBV11-3
CASSLRAGAEGYTF
>TRBV6-1
CASSETGTYGYTF
>TRBV5-5
CASSLGLGAETQYF
>TRBV10-1
CASSEGSDGNTIYF
>TRBV30
CAWSWSASYEQYF
>TRBV29-1
CSVVGQGGYTF
>TRBV19
CASSNLGSSYNEQFF
>TRBV5-8
CASSLAGTRNTEAFF
>TRBV6-6
CASSYGIGNTIYF
>TRBV7-8
CASSLGLRAEAFF
>TRBV27
CASTRVAGTGGFEQYF
>TRBV25-1
CASSEFDSYGYTF
>TRBV19
CASSFSPGRSTDTQYF
>TRBV5-1
CASSLTTANEKLFF
>TRBV4-1
CASSPGTPNTGELFF
>TRBV15
CATPKTNGYTF
>TRBV10-1
CASSSGTSGSTQYF
>TRBV7-9
CASSLVSGVGGGNEQFF
>TRBV18
CASSPIGQGADTQYF
>TRBV11-2
CASSLGRENTEAFF
>TRBV5-6
CASSLVGGGETQYF
>TRBV7-9
CASSHIRSAGTYGYTF